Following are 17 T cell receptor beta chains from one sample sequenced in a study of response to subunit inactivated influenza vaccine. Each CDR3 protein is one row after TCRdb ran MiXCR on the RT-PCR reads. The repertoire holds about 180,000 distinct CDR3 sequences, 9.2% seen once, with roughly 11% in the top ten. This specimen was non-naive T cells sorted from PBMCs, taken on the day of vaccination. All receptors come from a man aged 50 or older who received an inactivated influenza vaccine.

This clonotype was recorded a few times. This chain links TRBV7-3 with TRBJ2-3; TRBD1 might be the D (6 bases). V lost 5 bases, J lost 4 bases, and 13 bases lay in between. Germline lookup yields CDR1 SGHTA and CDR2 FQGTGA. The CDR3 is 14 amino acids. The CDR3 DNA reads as TGTGCCAGCAGCGAGGGGGTAGGCGCAGATACGCAGTATTTT. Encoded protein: CASSEGVGADTQYF.

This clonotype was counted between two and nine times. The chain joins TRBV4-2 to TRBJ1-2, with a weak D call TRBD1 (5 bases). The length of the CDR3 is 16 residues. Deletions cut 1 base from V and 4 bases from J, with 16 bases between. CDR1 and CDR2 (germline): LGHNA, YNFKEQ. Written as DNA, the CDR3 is TGTGCCAGCAGCCAAGGGTTGGATGAGGGGTCCTATGGCTACACCTTC. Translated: CASSQGLDEGSYGYTF.

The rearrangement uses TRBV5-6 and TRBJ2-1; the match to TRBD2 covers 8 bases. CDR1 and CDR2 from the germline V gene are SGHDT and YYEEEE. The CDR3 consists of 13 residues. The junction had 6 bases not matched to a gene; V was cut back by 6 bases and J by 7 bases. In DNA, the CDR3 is TGTGCCAGCACTCGCCGGGGGGGGAATGAGCAGTTCTTC. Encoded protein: CASTRRGGNEQFF.

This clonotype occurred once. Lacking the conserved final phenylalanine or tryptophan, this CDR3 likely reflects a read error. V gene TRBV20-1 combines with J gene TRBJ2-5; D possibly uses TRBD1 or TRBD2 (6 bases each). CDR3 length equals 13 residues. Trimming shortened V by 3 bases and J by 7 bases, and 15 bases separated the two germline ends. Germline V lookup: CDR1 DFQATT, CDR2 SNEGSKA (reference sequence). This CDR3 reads CSASVGGRRTQYL. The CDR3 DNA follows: TGCAGTGCTAGTGTGGGGGGCAGGCGGACCCAGTACCTC.

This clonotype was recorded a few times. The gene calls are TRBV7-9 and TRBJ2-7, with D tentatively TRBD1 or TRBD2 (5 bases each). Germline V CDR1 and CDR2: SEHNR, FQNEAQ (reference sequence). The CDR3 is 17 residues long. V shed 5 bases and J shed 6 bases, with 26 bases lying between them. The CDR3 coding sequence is TGTGCCAGCAGCCCCAGGGACCTCCCGGGTGAAATGAGCGAGCAGTACTTC. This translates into CASSPRDLPGEMSEQYF.

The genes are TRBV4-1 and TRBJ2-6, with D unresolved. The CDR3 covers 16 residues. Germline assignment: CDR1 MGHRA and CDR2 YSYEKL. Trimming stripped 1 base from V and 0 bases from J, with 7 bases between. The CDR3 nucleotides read TGCGCCAGCAGCCAAGTCAGGAGCTCTGGGGCCAACGTCCTGACTTTC. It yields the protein CASSQVRSSGANVLTF.

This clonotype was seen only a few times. The CDR3 loop reads CASSVQGGTINQPQHF. The CDR3 DNA follows: TGTGCCAGCAGTGTCCAAGGGGGGACGATTAATCAGCCCCAGCATTTT. V usage is TRBV2 and J usage is TRBJ1-5; D is perhaps TRBD1 (6 bases). Deletions cut 4 bases from V and 4 bases from J, with 17 bases between. Germline V gene sequence: CDR1 SNHLY, CDR2 FYNNEI. The CDR3 spans 16 residues.

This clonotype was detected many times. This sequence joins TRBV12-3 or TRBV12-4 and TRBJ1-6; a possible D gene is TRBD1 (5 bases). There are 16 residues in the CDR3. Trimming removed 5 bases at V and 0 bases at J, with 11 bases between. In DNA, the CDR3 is TGTGCCAGCAGTGCGGGACGGGGCTCCTATAATTCACCCCTCCACTTT. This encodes CASSAGRGSYNSPLHF.

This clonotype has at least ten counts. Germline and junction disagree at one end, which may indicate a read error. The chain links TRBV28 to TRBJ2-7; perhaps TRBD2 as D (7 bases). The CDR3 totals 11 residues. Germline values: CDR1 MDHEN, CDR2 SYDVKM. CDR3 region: CASSSQGGWSF. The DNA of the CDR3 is TGTGCCAGCAGCTCACAGGGAGGGTGGTCCTTC. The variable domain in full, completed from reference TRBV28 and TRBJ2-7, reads DVKVTQSSRYLVKRTGEKVFLECVQDMDHENMFWYRQDPGLGLRLIYFSYDVKMKEKGDIPEGYSVSREKKERFSLILESASTNQTSMYLCASSSQGGWSFGPGTRLTVT.

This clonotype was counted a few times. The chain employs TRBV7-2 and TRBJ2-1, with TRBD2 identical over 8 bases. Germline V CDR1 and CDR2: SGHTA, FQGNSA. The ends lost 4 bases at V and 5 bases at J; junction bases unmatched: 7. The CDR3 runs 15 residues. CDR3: CASSSSSGNHNEQFF. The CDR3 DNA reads TGTGCCAGCAGCTCTAGTAGCGGGAACCACAATGAGCAGTTCTTC.

The CDR3 spells CASKGQGLYTEAFF. CDR3 nucleotides: TGTGCCAGCAAGGGACAGGGATTATATACTGAAGCTTTCTTT. The gene calls are TRBV27 and TRBJ1-1; 9 nucleotides match TRBD1. CDR3 length: 14 amino acids. With 7 bases clipped from V and 5 bases from J, the junction kept 8 bases outside the gene matches. CDR1 is MNHEY, CDR2 SMNVEV, per germline (reference sequence).

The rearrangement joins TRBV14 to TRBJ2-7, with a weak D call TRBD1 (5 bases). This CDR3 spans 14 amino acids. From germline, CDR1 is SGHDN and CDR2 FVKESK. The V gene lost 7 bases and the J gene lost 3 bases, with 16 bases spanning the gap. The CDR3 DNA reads TGTGCCAGCACTTGGACACCAAAAAGCTACGAGCAGTACTTC. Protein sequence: CASTWTPKSYEQYF.

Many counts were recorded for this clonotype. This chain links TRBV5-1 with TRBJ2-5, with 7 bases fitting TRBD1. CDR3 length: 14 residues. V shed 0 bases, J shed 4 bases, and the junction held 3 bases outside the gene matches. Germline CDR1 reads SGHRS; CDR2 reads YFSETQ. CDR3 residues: CASSLGGTVETQYF. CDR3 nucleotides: TGCGCCAGCAGCTTGGGAGGGACAGTAGAGACCCAGTACTTC.

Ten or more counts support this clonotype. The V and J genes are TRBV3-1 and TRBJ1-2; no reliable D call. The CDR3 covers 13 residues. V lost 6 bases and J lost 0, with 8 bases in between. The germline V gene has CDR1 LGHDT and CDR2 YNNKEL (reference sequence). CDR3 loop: CASSPLTNYGYTF. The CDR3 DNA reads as TGTGCCAGCAGTCCACTCACTAACTATGGCTACACCTTC.

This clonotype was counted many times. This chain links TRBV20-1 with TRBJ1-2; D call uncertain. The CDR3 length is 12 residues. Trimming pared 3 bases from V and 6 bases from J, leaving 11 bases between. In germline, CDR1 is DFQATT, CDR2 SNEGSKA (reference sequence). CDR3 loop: CSASKGLDGYTF. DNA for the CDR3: TGCAGTGCTAGCAAAGGACTGGATGGCTACACCTTC.

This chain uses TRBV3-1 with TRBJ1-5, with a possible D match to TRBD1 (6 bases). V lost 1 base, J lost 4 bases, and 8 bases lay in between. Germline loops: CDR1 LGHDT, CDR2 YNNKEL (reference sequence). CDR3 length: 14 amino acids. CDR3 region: CASSQAQGNQPQHF. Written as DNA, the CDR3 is TGTGCCAGCAGCCAAGCGCAGGGGAATCAGCCCCAGCATTTT. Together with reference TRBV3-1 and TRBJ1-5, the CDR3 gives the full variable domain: DTAVSQTPKYLVTQMGNDKSIKCEQNLGHDTMYWYKQDSKKFLKIMFSYNNKELIINETVPNRFSPKSPDKAHLNLHINSLELGDSAVYFCASSQAQGNQPQHFGDGTRLSIL.

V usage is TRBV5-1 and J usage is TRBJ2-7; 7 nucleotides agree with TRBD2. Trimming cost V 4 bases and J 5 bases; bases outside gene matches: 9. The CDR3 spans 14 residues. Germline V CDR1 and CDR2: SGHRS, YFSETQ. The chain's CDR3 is CASSGKGTNHEQYF. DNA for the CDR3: TGCGCCAGCAGCGGAAAAGGGACTAATCACGAGCAGTACTTC.